The rows below give T cell receptor beta chains drawn from one sample of a study of beta chain features in type 1 diabetes. The method was immunoSEQ multiplex PCR; TCRdb's version includes in-frame clones alone and lacks a portion of them. Here the sample spans 310,000 or so clones, roughly 15% being singletons. Sequencing used naive CD4+ T cells from blood. Receptor source: a man aged 18 to 29 with type 1 diabetes. Both conserved end residues are part of each CDR3. The D gene is left open where the match is weak. Expanded clones are given a class, and other clones once, few, many or no size at all.

cdr3_aa cdr3_nt j_call clone_size v_call d_call
CASSLADRGGTEAFF TGTGCCAGCAGCTTAGCTGACAGGGGTGGTACTGAAGCTTTCTTT TRBJ1-1 . TRBV7-9 TRBD1
CASSPRGLAGVEQYF TGTGCCAGCTCACCACGGGGACTAGCGGGGGTCGAGCAGTACTTC TRBJ2-7 few TRBV18 TRBD2
CASSWGDEQYF TGCGCCAGCAGCTGGGGCGACGAGCAGTACTTC TRBJ2-7 few TRBV5-1 .
CASSPIYGIVYEQYF TGTGCCAGCAGCCCTATATACGGGATCGTCTACGAGCAGTACTTC TRBJ2-7 . TRBV11-2 .
CASHSGAGYTF TGCGCCAGCCACTCAGGGGCTGGCTACACCTTC TRBJ1-2 . TRBV5-1 .
CASSLRPSDLTDTQYF TGCGCCAGCAGCTTGCGGCCTAGCGACCTCACAGATACGCAGTATTTT TRBJ2-3 . TRBV5-1 .
CASSLGLAGGTGELFF TGTGCCAGCAGCCTGGGGCTAGCGGGGGGCACCGGGGAGCTGTTTTTT TRBJ2-2 . TRBV9 TRBD2
CARKVGTSGSYEQYF TGCGCTCGAAAAGTGGGGACTAGCGGATCATACGAGCAGTACTTC TRBJ2-7 . TRBV5-1 TRBD2
CASSQDKDSFEAFF TGTGCCAGCAGCCAAGATAAGGATAGCTTTGAAGCTTTCTTT TRBJ1-1 few TRBV4-2 .
CASSLAPGQGYEQYF TGTGCCAGCAGCTTAGCTCCGGGACAGGGCTACGAGCAGTACTTC TRBJ2-7 . TRBV11-2 TRBD1
CASVRGGRETQYF TGTGCCAGCGTTCGGGGGGGAAGGGAGACCCAGTACTTC TRBJ2-5 few TRBV2 TRBD2
CSVLKIAESTDTQYF TGCAGCGTCTTGAAAATAGCGGAAAGCACAGATACGCAGTATTTT TRBJ2-3 few TRBV29-1 .
CASSYSPHRDTQYF TGTGCCAGCAGTTACTCGCCACACAGGGATACGCAGTATTTT TRBJ2-3 . TRBV6-5 .
CASSPATPSSYEQYF TGTGCCAGCTCACCTGCGACTCCAAGCTCCTACGAGCAGTACTTC TRBJ2-7 . TRBV18 .
CATSRAGNSYEQYF TGTGCCACCAGCAGAGCGGGGAACTCCTACGAGCAGTACTTC TRBJ2-7 few TRBV15 .
CASSLAQLAGDFSYNEQFF TGTGCCAGCAGCTTAGCTCAACTAGCGGGAGACTTCTCCTACAATGAGCAGTTCTTC TRBJ2-1 . TRBV11-2 TRBD2
CASSLDQRLAASTDTQYF TGCGCCAGCAGCTTGGACCAGAGACTAGCAGCTAGCACAGATACGCAGTATTTT TRBJ2-3 few TRBV5-1 TRBD2
CAWTSGGNEQFF TGTGCCTGGACTAGCGGGGGTAATGAGCAGTTCTTC TRBJ2-1 few TRBV30 TRBD2
CASSRGTSGTDTQYF TGTGCCAGCTCACGTGGGACTAGCGGCACAGATACGCAGTATTTT TRBJ2-3 . TRBV18 TRBD2
CASSFIQGRTYNEQFF TGTGCCAGCAGCTTTATTCAGGGTCGCACCTACAATGAGCAGTTCTTC TRBJ2-1 few TRBV5-6 .
CASSSTGGGYGYTF TGTGCCAGCAGTTCTACAGGGGGCGGCTATGGCTACACCTTC TRBJ1-2 few TRBV6-4 TRBD1
CASSSGTSGYNEQFF TGTGCCAGCAGTTCCGGGACTAGTGGCTACAATGAGCAGTTCTTC TRBJ2-1 few TRBV2 TRBD2
CASSDLQGASHEQYF TGTGCCAGCAGTGACCTACAGGGGGCGTCCCACGAGCAGTACTTC TRBJ2-7 few TRBV2 TRBD1
CAWTLRGTYNSPLHF TGTGCCTGGACCCTTAGGGGAACTTATAATTCACCCCTCCACTTT TRBJ1-6 . TRBV30 .
CASSLGAGGPANEQFF TGTGCCAGCAGCTTAGGGGCGGGAGGGCCCGCGAATGAGCAGTTCTTC TRBJ2-1 . TRBV7-9 TRBD2
CAGHFGRDSPLHF TGTGCCGGTCATTTCGGGCGGGACTCACCCCTCCACTTT TRBJ1-6 . TRBV2 .
CASSLAAPGTGELFF TGTGCCAGCAGCTTAGCGGCCCCGGGCACCGGGGAGCTGTTTTTT TRBJ2-2 . TRBV7-2 .
CASRRLFTGYSDEQFF TGTGCCAGCAGGCGCTTGTTTACAGGATATTCGGATGAGCAGTTCTTC TRBJ2-1 . TRBV7-9 .
CASRLDARAQYF TGTGCCAGCAGGTTGGACGCCCGGGCGCAGTATTTT TRBJ2-3 . TRBV5-4 .
CASSQEIQDSYEQYF TGCGCCAGCAGCCAAGAAATCCAGGACTCCTACGAGCAGTACTTC TRBJ2-7 . TRBV4-3 .
CASSSDRVETQYF TGCGCCAGCAGCAGCGACAGGGTGGAGACCCAGTACTTC TRBJ2-5 . TRBV5-1 TRBD1
CAWSNDRHMNTEAFF TGTGCCTGGAGTAACGACAGACACATGAACACTGAAGCTTTCTTT TRBJ1-1 few TRBV30 .
CASTPPQGSPCEQYF TGTGCCAGCACTCCGCCGCAGGGATCCCCGTGCGAGCAGTACTTC TRBJ2-7 . TRBV6-6 .
CASSYHPAGINYGYTF TGTGCCAGCAGTTACCACCCCGCAGGGATAAACTATGGCTACACCTTC TRBJ1-2 . TRBV6-5 .
CASTTPGGTHSYNEQFF TGTGCCAGCACCACCCCGGGAGGTACTCACTCCTACAATGAGCAGTTCTTC TRBJ2-1 . TRBV7-2 TRBD2
CASGSGQGFRYTF TGTGCTAGTGGTTCCGGACAGGGCTTTCGCTACACCTTC TRBJ1-2 . TRBV12-5 TRBD1
CASSVGHTTNEKLFF TGTGCCAGCAGCGTAGGACATACAACTAATGAAAAACTGTTTTTT TRBJ1-4 few TRBV9 .
CASSSGQLSYNEQFF TGTGCCAGCTCATCGGGACAGCTCTCCTACAATGAGCAGTTCTTC TRBJ2-1 . TRBV18 TRBD1
CASSLSQGEKNEQFF TGTGCCAGCAGTTTATCGCAGGGGGAGAAGAATGAGCAGTTCTTC TRBJ2-1 . TRBV28 TRBD1
CASSPQGSSYEQYF TGTGCCAGCAGCCCCCAGGGCAGCTCCTACGAGCAGTACTTC TRBJ2-7 few TRBV7-9 .
CASSLGAGLGETQYF TGCGCCAGCAGCTTGGGGGCAGGGCTTGGAGAGACCCAGTACTTC TRBJ2-5 . TRBV5-1 .
CASSYSTGYYEQYF TGTGCCAGCAGTTACTCAACGGGGTACTACGAGCAGTACTTC TRBJ2-7 . TRBV6-5 .
CASSPQTRTGYEQYF TGTGCCAGCAGCCCCCAGACCCGGACAGGGTACGAGCAGTACTTC TRBJ2-7 . TRBV9 TRBD1
CASSTRRTVQYF TGTGCCAGCAGTACCAGGCGGACAGTACAGTACTTC TRBJ2-5 few TRBV6-6 .
CAIRTRQGSDTQYF TGTGCCATCCGTACCCGACAGGGATCAGATACGCAGTATTTT TRBJ2-3 few TRBV10-3 TRBD1
CASSSTISSYEQYF TGTGCCAGCAGTAGCACTATTAGCTCCTACGAGCAGTACTTC TRBJ2-7 few TRBV2 .
CAWSVTGDQPQHF TGTGCCTGGAGTGTCACAGGGGATCAGCCCCAGCATTTT TRBJ1-5 few TRBV30 TRBD1
CASSYRRNTEAFF TGTGCCAGCAGTTACCGGAGAAACACTGAAGCTTTCTTT TRBJ1-1 few TRBV6-5 .
CASSPLTGWGPARSQPQHF TGTGCCAGCAGCCCCCTTACTGGATGGGGCCCGGCAAGGAGTCAGCCCCAGCATTTT TRBJ1-5 . TRBV11-2 .
CASSHTINGLREQYF TGTGCCAGCTCCCACACAATCAACGGACTTCGCGAGCAGTACTTC TRBJ2-7 few TRBV18 .
CASSSFRGGSPLHF TGTGCCAGCAGCTCCTTCCGGGGTGGTTCACCCCTCCACTTT TRBJ1-6 . TRBV7-2 .
CASSPQPGREDNEQYF TGTGCCAGCAGCCCCCAACCCGGGAGGGAGGACAACGAGCAGTACTTC TRBJ2-7 . TRBV5-4 TRBD2
CASGRQGGSAGANVLTF TGCGCCAGCGGACGACAGGGAGGTAGTGCTGGGGCCAACGTCCTGACTTTC TRBJ2-6 few TRBV5-1 .
CASSLIDSYEQYF TGTGCCAGCTCTCTTATTGACAGCTACGAGCAGTACTTC TRBJ2-7 . TRBV18 .